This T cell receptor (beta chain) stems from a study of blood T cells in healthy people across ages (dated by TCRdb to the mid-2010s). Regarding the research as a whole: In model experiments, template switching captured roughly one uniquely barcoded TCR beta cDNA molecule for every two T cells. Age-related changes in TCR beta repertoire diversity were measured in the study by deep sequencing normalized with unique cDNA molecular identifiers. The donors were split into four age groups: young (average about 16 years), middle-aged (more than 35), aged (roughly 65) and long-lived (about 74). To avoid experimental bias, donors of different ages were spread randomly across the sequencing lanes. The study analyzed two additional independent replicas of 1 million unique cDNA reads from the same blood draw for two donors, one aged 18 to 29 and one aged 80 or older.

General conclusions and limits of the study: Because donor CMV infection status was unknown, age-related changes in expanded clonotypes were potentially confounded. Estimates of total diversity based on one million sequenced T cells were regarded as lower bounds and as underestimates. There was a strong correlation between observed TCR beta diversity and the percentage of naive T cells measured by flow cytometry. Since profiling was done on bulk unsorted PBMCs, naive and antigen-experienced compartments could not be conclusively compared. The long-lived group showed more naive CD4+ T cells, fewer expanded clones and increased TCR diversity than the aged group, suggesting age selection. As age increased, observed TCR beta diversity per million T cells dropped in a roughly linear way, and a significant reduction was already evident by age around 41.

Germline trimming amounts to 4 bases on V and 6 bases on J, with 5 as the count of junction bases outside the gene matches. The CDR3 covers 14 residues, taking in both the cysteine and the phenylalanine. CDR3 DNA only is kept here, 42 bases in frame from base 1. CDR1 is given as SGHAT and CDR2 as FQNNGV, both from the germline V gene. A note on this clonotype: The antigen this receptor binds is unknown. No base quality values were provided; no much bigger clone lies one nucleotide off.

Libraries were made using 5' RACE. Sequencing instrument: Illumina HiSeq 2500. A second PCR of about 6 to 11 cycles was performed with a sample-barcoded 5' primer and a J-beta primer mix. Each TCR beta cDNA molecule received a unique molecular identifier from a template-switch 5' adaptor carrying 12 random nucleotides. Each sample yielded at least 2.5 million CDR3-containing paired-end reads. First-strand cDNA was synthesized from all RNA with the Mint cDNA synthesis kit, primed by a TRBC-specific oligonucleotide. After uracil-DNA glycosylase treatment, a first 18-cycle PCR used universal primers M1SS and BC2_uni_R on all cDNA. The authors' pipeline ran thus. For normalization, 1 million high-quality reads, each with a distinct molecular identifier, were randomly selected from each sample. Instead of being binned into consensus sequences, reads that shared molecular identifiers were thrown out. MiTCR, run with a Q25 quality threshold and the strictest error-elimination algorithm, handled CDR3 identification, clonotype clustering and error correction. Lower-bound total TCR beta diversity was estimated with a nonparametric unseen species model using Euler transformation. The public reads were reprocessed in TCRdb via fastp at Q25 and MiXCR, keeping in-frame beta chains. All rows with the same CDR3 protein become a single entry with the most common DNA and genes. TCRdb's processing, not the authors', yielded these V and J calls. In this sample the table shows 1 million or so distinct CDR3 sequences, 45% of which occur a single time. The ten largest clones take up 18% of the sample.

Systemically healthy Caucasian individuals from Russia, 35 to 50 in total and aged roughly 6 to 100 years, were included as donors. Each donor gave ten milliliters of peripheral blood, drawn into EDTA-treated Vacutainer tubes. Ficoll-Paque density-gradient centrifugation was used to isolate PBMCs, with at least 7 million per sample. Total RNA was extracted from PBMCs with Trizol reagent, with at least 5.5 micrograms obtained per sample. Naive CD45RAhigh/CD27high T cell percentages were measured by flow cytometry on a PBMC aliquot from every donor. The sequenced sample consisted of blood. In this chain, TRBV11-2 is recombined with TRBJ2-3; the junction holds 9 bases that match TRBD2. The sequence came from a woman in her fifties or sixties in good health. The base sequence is TGTGCCAGCAGCTCCAATGGACTAGCGGATACGCAGTATTTT. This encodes CASSSNGLADTQYF.